Below, 7 T cell receptor beta chains from the same sample are listed, as sequenced in a study of blood T cells in healthy people across ages. A second PCR of about 7 to 11 cycles used a sample-barcoded 5' primer and a J-beta primer mix. TCRdb re-derived calls from the 5' RACE reads in MiXCR, one entry per CDR3 protein. Counted here are roughly 1.4 million distinct CDR3 sequences, roughly 64% occurring once; the ten biggest clones make up over 5%. Sample: blood. These receptors were taken from a young man in good health.

The chain is built from TRBV3-1 and TRBJ2-2, with D unresolved. The CDR3 spans 15 residues. Germline loops: CDR1 LGHDT, CDR2 YNNKEL (reference sequence). V lost 5 bases and J lost 4, with 14 bases in between. CDR3 in DNA: TGTGCCAGCAGCGCTATCGCTACTACCACCGGGGAGCTGTTTTTT. Translated, it gives CASSAIATTTGELFF.

The V and J genes are TRBV4-1 and TRBJ1-4; D perhaps matches TRBD1 (5 bases). V shed 0 bases and J shed 10 bases, with 12 bases lying between them. The CDR3 extends over 14 amino acids. In germline, CDR1 is MGHRA, CDR2 YSYEKL. CDR3 in DNA: TGCGCCAGCAGCCAAGATTTCGCAGGGCCAAAACTGTTTTTT. Protein sequence: CASSQDFAGPKLFF.

This clonotype was observed a handful of times. DNA for the CDR3: TGCAGTGCTAGAGATCAGGGCCGTCTGGGAAATCAGCCCCAGCATTTT. It is translated as CSARDQGRLGNQPQHF. The J gene is TRBJ1-5, the V gene TRBV20-1, with D perhaps matching TRBD1 (5 bases). The V and J ends lost 0 bases and 4 bases respectively, with 16 bases between them. The germline gives CDR1 DFQATT, CDR2 SNEGSKA (reference sequence). This CDR3 region has 16 residues.

The rearrangement joins TRBV28 to TRBJ2-3, with D possibly matching TRBD1 (6 bases). The CDR3 covers 16 residues. The germline gives CDR1 MDHEN, CDR2 SYDVKM. Deletions cut 7 bases from V and 0 bases from J, with 17 bases between. The DNA of the CDR3 is TGTGCCAGCAATAGGGGGACGGCGGATAGCACAGATACGCAGTATTTT. Amino acid sequence: CASNRGTADSTDTQYF.

This clonotype was recorded only once. V is TRBV27 and J is TRBJ2-3, with D unresolved. CDR1 and CDR2 from the germline V gene are MNHEY and SMNVEV (reference sequence). Deletions cut 5 bases from V and 2 bases from J, with 20 bases between. This CDR3 has 17 residues. CDR3 protein: CASSPFVGTAITDTQYF. CDR3 sequence (DNA): TGTGCCAGCAGTCCTTTTGTCGGAACAGCAATCACAGATACGCAGTATTTT.

The chain employs TRBV12-3 or TRBV12-4 and TRBJ1-2, with D possibly being TRBD1 (5 bases). Trimming removed 6 bases from V and 8 bases from J, with 13 bases in between. This CDR3 spans 12 amino acids. CDR3 protein: CASSFGAGGYTF. CDR3 coding DNA: TGTGCCAGCAGCTTCGGGGCTGGCGGCTACACCTTC.

This clonotype has just a few counts. The V gene is TRBV12-3 or TRBV12-4, the J gene TRBJ2-1; D may be TRBD1 (6 bases). The CDR3 extends over 14 amino acids. V was shortened by 7 bases and J by 2 bases, with 12 bases between the two germline ends. CDR3 in amino acids: CASNPDRTYNEQFF. The CDR3 DNA follows: TGTGCCAGCAACCCCGACAGGACCTACAATGAGCAGTTCTTC.